The 19 T cell receptor beta chains below come from one sample, sequenced in a study of T-cell memory formation after mild COVID-19. TCRdb re-analysed the 5' RACE reads in MiXCR, keeping a single row per CDR3 protein. The data contain 360,000 or so distinct CDR3 sequences, 25% to 30% of them singletons. The sequenced material came from PBMCs or a T cell subset sorted from them (not recorded which). The receptors stem from an adult woman who had mild COVID-19 (a few samples of this study predate the infection). Cell type and time point are not known.

This clonotype has just a few counts. The J gene is TRBJ2-5, the V gene TRBV5-1; D tentatively reads TRBD1 or TRBD2 (5 bases each). The CDR3 runs to 14 residues. V shed 2 bases and J shed 5 bases, with 13 bases lying between them. Germline V gives CDR1 SGHRS, CDR2 YFSETQ. CDR3 coding DNA: TGCGCCAGCAGCTTAGAGGGGTTCTCGGAGACCCAGTACTTC. Its translation is CASSLEGFSETQYF. The full variable domain, completed using reference TRBV5-1 and TRBJ2-5, is KAGVTQTPRYLIKTRGQQVTLSCSPISGHRSVSWYQQTPGQGLQFLFEYFSETQRNKGNFPGRFSGRQFSNSRSEMNVSTLELGDSALYLCASSLEGFSETQYFGPGTRLLVL.

The gene calls are TRBV29-1 and TRBJ1-1; D is perhaps TRBD1 (5 bases). The CDR3 contains 13 residues. The germline CDR1 and CDR2 sequences are SQVTM and ANQGSEA. Trimming removed 3 bases from V and 1 base from J, with 9 bases in between. As DNA, the CDR3 is TGCAGCGTTGAGCAACAGGAGAACACTGAAGCTTTCTTT. This translates into CSVEQQENTEAFF.

V usage is TRBV12-3 or TRBV12-4 and J usage is TRBJ2-1, with 10 bases identical to TRBD2. The CDR3 covers 12 residues. With V trimmed by 6 bases and J by 10 bases, 3 bases remained unmatched. This CDR3 reads CASRSGLAEQFF. In DNA, the CDR3 is TGTGCCAGCAGGTCGGGACTAGCGGAGCAGTTCTTC.

This chain uses TRBV6-5 with TRBJ2-3, with 10 bases aligning to TRBD2. Looked up from germline, CDR1 is MNHEY and CDR2 is SVGAGI. V trimming: 0 bases; J trimming: 4 bases; junction bases outside the gene matches: 7. This CDR3 is built from 17 residues. As DNA, the CDR3 is TGTGCCAGCAGTTACTCGCGGCCACTAGCGGGACCAGATACGCAGTATTTT. Translation: CASSYSRPLAGPDTQYF.

This clonotype was picked up a small number of times. The genes are TRBV4-1 and TRBJ2-3, with 7 nucleotides matching TRBD2. The V gene end was trimmed by 2 bases and the J gene end by 2 bases; junction bases not matched to a gene: 7. Germline CDR1 and CDR2: MGHRA and YSYEKL. CDR3 length equals 16 residues. The CDR3 spells CASSQLGLVITDTQYF. CDR3 DNA: TGCGCCAGCAGCCAACTCGGACTAGTCATCACAGATACGCAGTATTTT.

The J gene is TRBJ1-2, the V gene TRBV4-2; D call uncertain. V lost 1 base and J lost 3, with 18 bases in between. The CDR3 covers 17 residues. Germline CDR1 LGHNA, CDR2 YNFKEQ. The CDR3 nucleotides are TGTGCCAGCAGCCAAGCGAACCCCCCGTTCCAGGACTATGGCTACACCTTC. Its translation is CASSQANPPFQDYGYTF.

The chain recombines TRBV14 with TRBJ1-3; D is undetermined. V was shortened by 4 bases and J by 11 bases, with 12 bases between the two germline ends. The CDR3 consists of 12 residues. The germline V gene has CDR1 SGHDN and CDR2 FVKESK. The CDR3 DNA sequence: TGTGCCAGCAGCCCAAACACCGGTCCCATATATTTT. Amino acids: CASSPNTGPIYF.

The rearrangement links TRBV5-1 to TRBJ2-1; perhaps TRBD2 as D (6 bases). Germline assignment: CDR1 SGHRS and CDR2 YFSETQ. This CDR3 contains 15 residues. V was pared by 7 bases and J by 0 bases, with 14 bases between. The CDR3 sequence is CASLSGQSSYNEQFF. The CDR3 region has the DNA TGCGCCAGCTTAAGCGGGCAGAGCTCCTACAATGAGCAGTTCTTC.

The chain is built from TRBV9 and TRBJ2-2; no reliable D call. Per the germline V gene, CDR1 is SGDLS and CDR2 is YYNGEE. Trimming took off 0 bases at V and 5 bases at J, with 8 bases between the two ends. CDR3 length: 14 residues. CDR3 sequence reads: CASSVGGETGELFF. Here the CDR3 DNA reads TGTGCCAGCAGCGTAGGTGGGGAAACCGGGGAGCTGTTTTTT.

This rearrangement joins TRBV4-1 to TRBJ2-1, with 7 bases identical to TRBD1. The trim removed 2 bases at V and 4 bases at J, leaving 2 bases unmatched. Germline assignment: CDR1 MGHRA and CDR2 YSYEKL. The CDR3 has 14 residues. CDR3 nucleotide sequence: TGCGCCAGCAGCCAACAGGGGGAATACAATGAGCAGTTCTTC. Translating gives CASSQQGEYNEQFF.

This clonotype was detected a few times. This chain joins TRBV9 and TRBJ2-7, with 9 bases that match TRBD2. J lost 0 bases, V lost 8 bases, and 6 bases had no gene match. This CDR3 comprises 14 residues. Germline CDR1 and CDR2: SGDLS and YYNGEE. The CDR3 protein is CASAFSGSSYEQYF. The CDR3 DNA reads as TGTGCCAGTGCCTTTAGCGGGAGCTCCTACGAGCAGTACTTC.

There are a few counts of this clonotype. The V call is TRBV24-1, the J call TRBJ2-5; a possible D gene is TRBD2 (5 bases). CDR1 and CDR2 (germline): KGHDR, SFDVKD. The ends were cut back, 4 bases at V and 1 base at J, with 9 bases in the middle. The CDR3 loop spans 14 amino acids. CDR3 residues: CATSETGFQETQYF. The CDR3, as DNA: TGTGCCACCAGTGAGACGGGGTTCCAAGAGACCCAGTACTTC.

This clonotype was seen a handful of times. This chain connects TRBV11-2 to TRBJ2-2; 10 nucleotides match TRBD2. Germline V lookup: CDR1 SGHAT, CDR2 FQNNGV. The CDR3 extends over 14 amino acids. After removal of 4 bases from V and 10 bases from J, the junction contained 6 bases not matched to a gene. This CDR3 reads CASSWKSGGVELFF. The CDR3 region has the DNA TGTGCCAGCAGCTGGAAAAGCGGGGGGGTGGAGCTGTTTTTT.

This chain links TRBV7-2 with TRBJ2-1; D might be TRBD2 (6 bases). V lost 1 base to trimming and J lost 14 bases, with 12 bases between them. The CDR3 extends over 12 amino acids. In germline, CDR1 is SGHTA, CDR2 FQGNSA. The CDR3 is CASSLVAGPEFF. CDR3 nucleotide sequence: TGTGCCAGCAGCTTAGTCGCGGGACCCGAGTTCTTC.

The CDR3 protein is CASSLPGGANGYTF. Here the CDR3 DNA reads TGTGCCAGCAGCTTGCCAGGGGGCGCGAATGGCTACACCTTC. V and J are TRBV7-9 and TRBJ1-2, with 8 bases matching TRBD1. The CDR3 totals 14 residues. Germline trimming cut 3 bases from V and 6 bases from J; bases unmatched to any gene: 6. Germline V CDR1 and CDR2: SEHNR, FQNEAQ (reference sequence).

The chain has TRBV12-3 or TRBV12-4 and TRBJ2-1; D not resolved. This CDR3 spans 13 amino acids. Trimming pared 1 base from V and 8 bases from J, leaving 9 bases between. CDR3 in amino acids: CASSLGTPDEQFF. The CDR3 DNA reads TGTGCCAGCAGTTTAGGTACCCCGGATGAGCAGTTCTTC.

This sequence joins TRBV5-5 and TRBJ1-5; 9 bases line up with TRBD1. CDR1 is SGHKS, CDR2 YYEKEE, per germline (reference sequence). Trimming removed 4 bases from V and 0 bases from J; junction bases left unmatched: 8. This CDR3 is built from 17 residues. DNA for the CDR3: TGTGCCAGCAGCCCGGGACAGGGCAAGCATAGCAATCAGCCCCAGCATTTT. This gives the protein CASSPGQGKHSNQPQHF.

This clonotype has only a few counts. The chain uses TRBV11-2 and TRBJ1-1, with unresolved D. V lost 0 bases to trimming and J lost 5 bases, with 7 bases between them. The CDR3 loop spans 13 amino acids. The V gene's germline CDR1 is SGHAT and CDR2 FQNNGV. CDR3 residues: CASSLEVRTEAFF. In nucleotides, the CDR3 is TGTGCCAGCAGCTTAGAGGTCAGAACTGAAGCTTTCTTT.

This clonotype occurred a few times. V and J are TRBV5-1 and TRBJ2-3, with TRBD2 identical over 8 bases. The CDR3 has 18 residues. The germline CDR1 and CDR2 sequences are SGHRS and YFSETQ. V lost 0 bases and J lost 2; bases outside the gene matches: 11. The CDR3: CASSLGPIGGGYTDTQYF. CDR3 bases: TGCGCCAGCAGCTTGGGGCCTATCGGCGGGGGGTACACAGATACGCAGTATTTT.